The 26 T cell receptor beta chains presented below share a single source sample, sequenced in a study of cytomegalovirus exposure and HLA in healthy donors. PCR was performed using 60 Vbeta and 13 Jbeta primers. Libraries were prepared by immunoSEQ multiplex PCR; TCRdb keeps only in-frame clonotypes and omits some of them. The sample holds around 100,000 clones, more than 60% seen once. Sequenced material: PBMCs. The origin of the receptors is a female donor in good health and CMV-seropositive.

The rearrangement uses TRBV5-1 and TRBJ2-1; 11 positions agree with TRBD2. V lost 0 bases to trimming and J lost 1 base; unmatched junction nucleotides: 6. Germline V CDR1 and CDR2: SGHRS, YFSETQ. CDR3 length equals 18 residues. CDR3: CASSLDASGRLSYNEQFF. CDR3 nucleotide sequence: TGCGCCAGCAGCTTGGACGCTAGCGGGAGGCTTTCCTACAATGAGCAGTTCTTC.

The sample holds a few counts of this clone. In DNA form, the CDR3 reads TGTGCCAGTAGGGGGACTCCCGGGACAGGGTTAAACACTGAAGCTTTCTTT. Amino acid sequence: CASRGTPGTGLNTEAFF. The rearrangement joins TRBV19 to TRBJ1-1, with 9 bases identical to TRBD1. J gave up 2 bases and V 6 bases, and 13 bases lay outside the gene matches. CDR3 size: 17 residues. Germline CDR1 and CDR2: LNHDA and SQIVND (reference sequence).

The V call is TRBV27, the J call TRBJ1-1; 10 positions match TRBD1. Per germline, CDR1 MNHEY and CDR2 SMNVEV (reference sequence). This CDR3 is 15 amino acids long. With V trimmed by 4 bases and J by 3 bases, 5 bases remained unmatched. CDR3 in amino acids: CASSSRQGAHTEAFF. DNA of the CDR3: TGTGCCAGCAGTTCCAGACAGGGGGCCCACACTGAAGCTTTCTTT.

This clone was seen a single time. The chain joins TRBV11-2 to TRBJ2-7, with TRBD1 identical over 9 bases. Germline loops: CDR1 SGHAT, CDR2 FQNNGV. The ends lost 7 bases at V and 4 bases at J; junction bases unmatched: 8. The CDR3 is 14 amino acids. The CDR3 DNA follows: TGTGCCAGCAACAGGGGACAGGGTCAGTACGAGCAGTACTTC. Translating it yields CASNRGQGQYEQYF.

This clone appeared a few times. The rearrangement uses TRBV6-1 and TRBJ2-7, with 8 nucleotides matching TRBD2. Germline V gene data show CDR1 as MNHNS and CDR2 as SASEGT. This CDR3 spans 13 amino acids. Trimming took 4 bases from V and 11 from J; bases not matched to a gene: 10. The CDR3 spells CASSGKERERKYF. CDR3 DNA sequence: TGTGCCAGCAGTGGAAAGGAGCGGGAGAGGAAGTACTTC.

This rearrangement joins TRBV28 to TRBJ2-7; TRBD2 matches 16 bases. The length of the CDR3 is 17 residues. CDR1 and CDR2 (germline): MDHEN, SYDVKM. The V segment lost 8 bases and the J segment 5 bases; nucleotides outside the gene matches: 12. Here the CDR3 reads CASAAPGTSGRADEQYF. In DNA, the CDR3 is TGTGCCAGCGCTGCCCCCGGGACTAGCGGGAGGGCGGACGAGCAGTACTTC.

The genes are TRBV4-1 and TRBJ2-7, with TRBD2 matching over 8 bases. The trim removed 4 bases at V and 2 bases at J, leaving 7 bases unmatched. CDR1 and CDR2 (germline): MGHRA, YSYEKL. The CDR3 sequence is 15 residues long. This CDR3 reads CASSPPGGATYEQYF. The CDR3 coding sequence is TGCGCCAGCAGCCCCCCGGGAGGGGCTACCTACGAGCAGTACTTC.

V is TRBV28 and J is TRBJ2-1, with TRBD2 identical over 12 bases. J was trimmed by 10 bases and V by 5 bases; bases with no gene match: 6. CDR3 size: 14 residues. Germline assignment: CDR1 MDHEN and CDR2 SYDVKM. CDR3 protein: CASSDTGTSGEQFF. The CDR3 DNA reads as TGTGCCAGCAGTGACACCGGGACTAGCGGGGAGCAGTTCTTC.

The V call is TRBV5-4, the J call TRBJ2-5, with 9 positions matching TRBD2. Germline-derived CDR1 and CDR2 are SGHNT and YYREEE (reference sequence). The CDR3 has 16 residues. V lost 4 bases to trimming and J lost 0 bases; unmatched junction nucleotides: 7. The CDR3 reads CASSAGGLANQETQYF. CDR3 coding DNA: TGTGCCAGCAGCGCCGGTGGACTAGCGAACCAAGAGACCCAGTACTTC.

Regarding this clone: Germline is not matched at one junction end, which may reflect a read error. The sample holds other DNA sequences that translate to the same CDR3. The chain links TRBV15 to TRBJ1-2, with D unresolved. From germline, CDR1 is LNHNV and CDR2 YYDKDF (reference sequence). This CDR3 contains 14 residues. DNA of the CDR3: TGTGCCACCAGCAGAGATGCCGGGAACTACGGCTACACCTTC. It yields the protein CATSRDAGNYGYTF.

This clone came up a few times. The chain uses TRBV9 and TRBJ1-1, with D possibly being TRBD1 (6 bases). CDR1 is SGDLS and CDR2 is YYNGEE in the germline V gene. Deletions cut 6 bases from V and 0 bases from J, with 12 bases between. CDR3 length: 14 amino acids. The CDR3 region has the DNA TGTGCCAGCACCCAAGGGGGTATGAACACTGAAGCTTTCTTT. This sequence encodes CASTQGGMNTEAFF.

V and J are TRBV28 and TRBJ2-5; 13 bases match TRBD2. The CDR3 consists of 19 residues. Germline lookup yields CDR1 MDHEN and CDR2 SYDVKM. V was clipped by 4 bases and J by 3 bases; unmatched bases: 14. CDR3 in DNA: TGTGCCAGCAGTTGGTTTATAGGGACTAGCGGGACCCAAAAAGAGACCCAGTACTTC. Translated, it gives CASSWFIGTSGTQKETQYF.

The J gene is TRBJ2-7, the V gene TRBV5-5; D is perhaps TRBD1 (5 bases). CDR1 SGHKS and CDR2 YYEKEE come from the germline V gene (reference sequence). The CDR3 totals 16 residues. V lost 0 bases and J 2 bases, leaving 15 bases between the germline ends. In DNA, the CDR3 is TGTGCCAGCAGCTTGGGCCCGGACACAAGAACCTACGAGCAGTACTTC. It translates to CASSLGPDTRTYEQYF.

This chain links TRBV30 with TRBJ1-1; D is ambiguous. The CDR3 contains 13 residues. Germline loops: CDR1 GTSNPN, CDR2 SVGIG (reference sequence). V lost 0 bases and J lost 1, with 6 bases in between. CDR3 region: CAWSVSKNTEAFF. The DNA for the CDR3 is TGTGCCTGGAGTGTTTCAAAGAACACTGAAGCTTTCTTT.

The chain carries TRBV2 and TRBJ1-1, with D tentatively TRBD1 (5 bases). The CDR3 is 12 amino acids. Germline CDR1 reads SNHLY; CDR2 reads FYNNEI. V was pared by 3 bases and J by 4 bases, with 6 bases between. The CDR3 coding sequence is TGTGCCAGCAGTGACAGGGTCACTGAAGCTTTCTTT. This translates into CASSDRVTEAFF.

CDR3 sequence: CAWNQGTVNQPQHF. In DNA form, the CDR3 reads TGTGCCTGGAACCAAGGGACAGTCAATCAGCCCCAGCATTTT. V gene TRBV30 combines with J gene TRBJ1-5; 7 bases agree with TRBD1. Germline V lookup: CDR1 GTSNPN, CDR2 SVGIG (reference sequence). J lost 3 bases, V lost 4 bases, and 6 bases had no gene match. This CDR3 spans 14 amino acids.

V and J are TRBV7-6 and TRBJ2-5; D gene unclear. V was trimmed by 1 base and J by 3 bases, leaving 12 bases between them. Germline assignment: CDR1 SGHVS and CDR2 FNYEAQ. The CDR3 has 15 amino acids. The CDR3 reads CASSLVRTAKETQYF. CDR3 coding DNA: TGTGCCAGCAGCTTAGTTCGAACAGCAAAAGAGACCCAGTACTTC.

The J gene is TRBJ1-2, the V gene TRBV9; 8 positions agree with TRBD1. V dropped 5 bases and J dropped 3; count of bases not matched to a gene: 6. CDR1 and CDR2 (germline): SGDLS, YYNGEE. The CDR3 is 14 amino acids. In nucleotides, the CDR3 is TGTGCCAGCAGGGGGGACAGGCGCCACTATGGCTACACCTTC. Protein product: CASRGDRRHYGYTF.

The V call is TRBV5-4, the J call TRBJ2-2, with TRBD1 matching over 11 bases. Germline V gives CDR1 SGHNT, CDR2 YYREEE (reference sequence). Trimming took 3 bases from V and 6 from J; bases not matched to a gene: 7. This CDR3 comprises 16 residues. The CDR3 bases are TGTGCCAGCAGCTGTCCCCCGGGACAGGGGGCCGGGGAGCTGTTTTTT. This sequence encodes CASSCPPGQGAGELFF.

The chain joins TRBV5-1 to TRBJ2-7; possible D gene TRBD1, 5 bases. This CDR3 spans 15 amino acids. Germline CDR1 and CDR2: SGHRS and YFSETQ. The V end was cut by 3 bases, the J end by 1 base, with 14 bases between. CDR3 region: CASSSQETGSYEQYF. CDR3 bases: TGCGCCAGCAGCTCGCAGGAAACAGGATCCTACGAGCAGTACTTC.

CDR3 coding DNA: TGTGCCAGCAGCCGAGCTAGCGGGAAAGAGACCCAGTACTTC. This translates into CASSRASGKETQYF. J is TRBJ2-5 and V is TRBV5-4, with 9 bases that match TRBD2. Germline CDR1 reads SGHNT; CDR2 reads YYREEE (reference sequence). V shed 4 bases and J 3 bases; nucleotides not matched to a gene: 4. The CDR3 runs 14 residues.

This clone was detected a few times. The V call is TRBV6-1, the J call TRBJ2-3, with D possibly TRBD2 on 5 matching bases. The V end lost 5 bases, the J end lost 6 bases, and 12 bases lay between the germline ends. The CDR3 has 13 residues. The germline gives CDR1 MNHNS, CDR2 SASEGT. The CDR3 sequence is CASSLLKRDTQYF. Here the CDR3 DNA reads TGTGCCAGCAGTCTCTTAAAGCGGGATACGCAGTATTTT.

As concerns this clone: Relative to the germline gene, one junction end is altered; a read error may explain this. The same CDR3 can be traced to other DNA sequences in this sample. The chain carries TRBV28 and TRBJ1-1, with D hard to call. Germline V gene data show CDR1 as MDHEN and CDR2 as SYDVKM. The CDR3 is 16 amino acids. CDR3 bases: TGTGCCAGCAGTTCACTTGAATCGACCCCGGCAGGCGAAGCCTTCTTT. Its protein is CASSSLESTPAGEAFF. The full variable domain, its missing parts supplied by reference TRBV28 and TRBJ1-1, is DVKVTQSSRYLVKRTGEKVFLECVQDMDHENMFWYRQDPGLGLRLIYFSYDVKMKEKGDIPEGYSVSREKKERFSLILESASTNQTSMYLCASSSLESTPAGEAFFGQGTRLTVV.

DNA of the CDR3: TGTGCCAGCAGTTCGACTAGCGGGGGTGAGACCCAGTACTTC. Protein: CASSSTSGGETQYF. The V call is TRBV6-5, the J call TRBJ2-5; the match to TRBD2 covers 12 bases. Germline V lookup: CDR1 MNHEY, CDR2 SVGAGI. J gave up 5 bases and V 4 bases, and 2 bases lay outside the gene matches. There are 14 residues in the CDR3.

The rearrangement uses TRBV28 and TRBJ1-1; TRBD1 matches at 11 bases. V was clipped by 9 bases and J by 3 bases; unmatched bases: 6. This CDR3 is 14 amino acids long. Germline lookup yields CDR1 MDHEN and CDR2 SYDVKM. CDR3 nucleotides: TGTGCCAGTAGAAGGGACAGGGGGTACACTGAAGCTTTCTTT. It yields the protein CASRRDRGYTEAFF.

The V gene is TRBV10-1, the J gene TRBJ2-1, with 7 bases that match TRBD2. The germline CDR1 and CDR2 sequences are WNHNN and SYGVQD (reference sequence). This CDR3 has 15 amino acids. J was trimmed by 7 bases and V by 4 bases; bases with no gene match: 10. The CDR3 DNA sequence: TGCGCCAGCAGTGTCAGGTCAGCGGGGAGGAATGAGCAGTTCTTC. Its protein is CASSVRSAGRNEQFF.